This T cell receptor beta chain emerged from a study of T cells in Graves' hyperthyroidism and ophthalmopathy. TCR beta CDR3 regions were amplified from RNA. RT-PCR in the first round (using the HTBI primer set) targeted the TCR CDR3. MiXCR was run by TCRdb on the multiplex PCR reads, yielding one entry per CDR3 protein. Here the sample spans roughly 580,000 distinct CDR3 sequences, around 42% being singletons. From germline, CDR1 is SGHDN and CDR2 FVKESK. This CDR3 is built from 13 residues. V lost 2 bases and J 0 bases, leaving 4 bases between the germline ends. This clonotype was found many times. This TCR was sampled from a woman younger than 30 with Graves' hyperthyroidism. V and J are TRBV14 and TRBJ1-1; D call uncertain. The sequenced sample was peripheral blood or thyroid tissue (not recorded which). The CDR3 protein is CASSQFMNTEAFF. The CDR3 DNA sequence: TGTGCCAGCAGCCAATTTATGAACACTGAAGCTTTCTTT.